The sequence of this TCR beta chain was determined in a study of technical replicates of blood from a handful of donors. Profiled with immunoSEQ multiplex PCR; TCRdb holds only in-frame clones, not every one. The sample records about 76,000 clones, around 94% being singletons. Germline V gene sequence: CDR1 SGDLS, CDR2 YYNGEE. The CDR3 is 14 amino acids. Trimming took 0 bases from V and 2 from J, leaving 9 bases between them. Sample: T cells isolated from PBMCs. The V call is TRBV9, the J call TRBJ2-7; D is uncertain. The sequence was collected from a human donor in good health. The CDR3 nucleotides are TGTGCCAGCAGCGTAGGCAGTCCAGCCTACGAGCAGTACTTC. The encoded protein is CASSVGSPAYEQYF.